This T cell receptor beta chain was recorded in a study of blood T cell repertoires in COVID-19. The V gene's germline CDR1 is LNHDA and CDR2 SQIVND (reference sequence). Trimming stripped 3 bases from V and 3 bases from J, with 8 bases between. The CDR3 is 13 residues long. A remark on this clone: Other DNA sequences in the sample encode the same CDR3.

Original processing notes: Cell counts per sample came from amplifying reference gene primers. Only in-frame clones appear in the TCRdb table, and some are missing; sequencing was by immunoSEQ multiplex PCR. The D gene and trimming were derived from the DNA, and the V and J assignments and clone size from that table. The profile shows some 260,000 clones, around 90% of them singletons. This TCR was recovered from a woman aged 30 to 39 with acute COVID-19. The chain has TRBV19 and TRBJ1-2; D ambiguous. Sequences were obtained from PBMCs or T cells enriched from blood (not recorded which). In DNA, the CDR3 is TGTGCCAGTAGTATTGAGGCAGACTATGGCTACACCTTC. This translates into CASSIEADYGYTF. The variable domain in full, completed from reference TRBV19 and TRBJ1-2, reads DGGITQSPKYLFRKEGQNVTLSCEQNLNHDAMYWYRQDPGQGLRLIYYSQIVNDFQKGDIAEGYSVSREKKESFPLTVTSAQKNPTAFYLCASSIEADYGYTFGSGTRLTVV.